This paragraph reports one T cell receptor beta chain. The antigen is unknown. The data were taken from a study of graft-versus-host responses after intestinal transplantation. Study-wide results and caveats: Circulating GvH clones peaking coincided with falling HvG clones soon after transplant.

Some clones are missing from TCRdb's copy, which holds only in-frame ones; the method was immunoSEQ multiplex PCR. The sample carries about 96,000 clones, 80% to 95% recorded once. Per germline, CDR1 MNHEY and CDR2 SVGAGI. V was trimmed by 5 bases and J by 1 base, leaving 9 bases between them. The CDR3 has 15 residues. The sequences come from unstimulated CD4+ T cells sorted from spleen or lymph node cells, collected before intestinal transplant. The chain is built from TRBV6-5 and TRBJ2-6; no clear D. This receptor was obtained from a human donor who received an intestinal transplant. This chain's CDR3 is CASSRISSGANVLTF. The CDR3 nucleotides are TGTGCCAGCAGTCGTATCTCTTCTGGGGCCAACGTCCTGACTTTC.